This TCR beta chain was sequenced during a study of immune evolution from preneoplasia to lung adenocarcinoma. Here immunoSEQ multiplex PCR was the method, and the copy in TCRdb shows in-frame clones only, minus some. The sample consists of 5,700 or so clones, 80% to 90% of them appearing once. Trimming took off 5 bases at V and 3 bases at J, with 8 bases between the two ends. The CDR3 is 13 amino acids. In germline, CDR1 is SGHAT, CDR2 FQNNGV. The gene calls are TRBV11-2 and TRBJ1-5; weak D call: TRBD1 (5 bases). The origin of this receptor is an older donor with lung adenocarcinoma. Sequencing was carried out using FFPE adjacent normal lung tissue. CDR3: CASSRQNNQPQHF. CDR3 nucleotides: TGTGCCAGCAGCCGACAGAACAATCAGCCCCAGCATTTT.